This paragraph covers one TCR beta chain sequence. Per the authors' pipeline: From reference gene primer amplification, estimates of nucleated cell counts were derived. This table comes from immunoSEQ multiplex PCR, and its TCRdb copy is limited to in-frame clones, with some not included. From that table come the V and J calls and clone size; the DNA was used to work out D and trimming. Of 200,000 to 250,000 clones in the sample, roughly 86% were seen once. The sample comes from a study of blood T cell repertoires in COVID-19. CDR3 size: 17 residues. Trimming cost V 3 bases and J 4 bases; bases outside gene matches: 17. The germline V gene encodes CDR1 DFQATT and CDR2 SNEGSKA (reference sequence). While infection was still active, Seattle patients were enrolled and then followed longitudinally.

This clonotype was sampled from a woman aged 45 to 65 with COVID-19, enrolled during active disease. The sample comprised peripheral blood. The chain combines TRBV20-1 with TRBJ2-7, with 8 bases lining up with TRBD1. The CDR3 DNA follows: TGCAGTGCTAGTGACGCCGCCCGCGGACAGGGAGCTTACGAGCAGTACTTC. Protein product: CSASDAARGQGAYEQYF.